This TCR beta chain was identified in a study of radiation and T cells in renal cell carcinoma. Study-wide points: In blood, top tumor clones expanded by 2 weeks, shrinking by 4. Baseline intratumoral clonotype presence is unknown without pretreatment biopsies.

Time point defined: blood 4 weeks post-SBRT, at nephrectomy. Treatment of the sample: 15 Gy SBRT to primary tumor, nephrectomy 4 weeks later. Radiation-treated patients gave blood at baseline, week 2 and week 4. A note on this clone: The target antigen is unknown.

Produced via immunoSEQ multiplex PCR; TCRdb's table is partial and in-frame only. The sample yields 97,000 or so clones, roughly 88% seen once. The trim removed 2 bases at V and 4 bases at J, leaving 4 bases unmatched. The CDR3 is made up of 15 amino acids. Germline assignment: CDR1 SGHTA and CDR2 FQGNSA. This TCR was recovered from a man aged 55-75 years with renal cell carcinoma. The material was blood, obtained from a patient whose treatment included radiotherapy and nephrectomy. The rearrangement joins TRBV7-2 to TRBJ2-5; 10 nucleotides align to TRBD2. This CDR3 is CASSLLAGVIETQYF. In DNA form, the CDR3 reads TGTGCCAGCAGCTTACTAGCGGGAGTAATAGAGACCCAGTACTTC.